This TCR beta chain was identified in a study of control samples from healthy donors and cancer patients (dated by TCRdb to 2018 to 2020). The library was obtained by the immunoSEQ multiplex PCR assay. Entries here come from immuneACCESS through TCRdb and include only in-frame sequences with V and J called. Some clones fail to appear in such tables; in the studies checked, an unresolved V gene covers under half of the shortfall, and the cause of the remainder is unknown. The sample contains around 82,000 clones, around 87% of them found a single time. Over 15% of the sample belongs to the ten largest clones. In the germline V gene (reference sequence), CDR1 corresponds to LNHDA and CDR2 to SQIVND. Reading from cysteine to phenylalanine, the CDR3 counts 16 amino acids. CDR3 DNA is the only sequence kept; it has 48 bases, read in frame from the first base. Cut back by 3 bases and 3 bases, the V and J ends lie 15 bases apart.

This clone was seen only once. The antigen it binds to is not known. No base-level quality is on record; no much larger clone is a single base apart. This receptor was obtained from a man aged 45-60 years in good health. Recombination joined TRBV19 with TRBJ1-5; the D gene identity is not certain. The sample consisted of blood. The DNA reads TGTGCCAGTAGTATTCTCGCGGGGATAACCAATCAGCCCCAGCATTTT. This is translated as CASSILAGITNQPQHF. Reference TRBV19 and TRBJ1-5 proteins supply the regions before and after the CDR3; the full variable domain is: DGGITQSPKYLFRKEGQNVTLSCEQNLNHDAMYWYRQDPGQGLRLIYYSQIVNDFQKGDIAEGYSVSREKKESFPLTVTSAQKNPTAFYLCASSILAGITNQPQHFGDGTRLSIL.